The present TCR beta chain was sequenced within a study of OX40 agonist ivuxolimab in advanced cancers. The assay was immunoSEQ multiplex PCR, and TCRdb's table has in-frame clones only and misses some. The sample includes roughly 60,000 clones, around 93% of them seen just once. A word on this clone: What it binds is not known.

CDR3 size: 14 residues. Germline loops: CDR1 MDHEN, CDR2 SYDVKM. Trimming cost V 6 bases and J 7 bases; bases outside gene matches: 11. Notes on the study in general: People who partly responded at 0.1-3.0 mg/kg had some of the least clonal expansion seen.

Source: CD4+ or CD8+ T cells sorted from blood, taken in a trial of the OX40 agonist ivuxolimab. This rearrangement joins TRBV28 to TRBJ1-1; 7 nucleotides line up with TRBD1. The source is an adult with an advanced solid tumor such as melanoma, head and neck, liver or kidney cancer. CDR3 loop: CASSSGQGDGEAFF. CDR3 coding DNA: TGTGCCAGCAGCTCGGGGCAGGGGGACGGTGAAGCTTTCTTT. Supplemented by reference TRBV28 and TRBJ1-1, the full variable domain reads DVKVTQSSRYLVKRTGEKVFLECVQDMDHENMFWYRQDPGLGLRLIYFSYDVKMKEKGDIPEGYSVSREKKERFSLILESASTNQTSMYLCASSSGQGDGEAFFGQGTRLTVV.